One and the same sample provided the 3 T cell receptor beta chains below, sequenced in a study of T cells in narcolepsy. Produced via immunoSEQ multiplex PCR; TCRdb's table is partial and in-frame only. The profile shows around 35,000 clones, under 90% of them singletons. Sequencing used CD45RA- memory CD4+ T cells from PBMCs. The receptors originated from a human donor with narcolepsy.

The chain has TRBV7-8 and TRBJ2-7; D perhaps matches TRBD1 (6 bases). The CDR3 covers 13 residues. V was clipped by 3 bases and J by 0 bases, with 6 bases between them. Germline CDR1 is SGHVS and CDR2 is FQNEAQ. CDR3 sequence: CASSLDSSYEQYF. CDR3 in DNA: TGTGCCAGCAGCTTGGACAGCTCCTACGAGCAGTACTTC.

The rearrangement links TRBV10-3 to TRBJ2-1, with no clear D. The CDR3 runs to 11 residues. Germline V gene data show CDR1 as ENHRY and CDR2 as SYGVKD. V dropped 4 bases and J dropped 5 bases, with 3 bases sitting between them. The CDR3 DNA reads TGTGCCATCAGTGCCAACAATGAGCAGTTCTTC. Translating gives CAISANNEQFF.

This sequence joins TRBV6-6 and TRBJ1-1; tentatively, D is TRBD1 (5 bases). The CDR3 covers 12 residues. The germline V gene has CDR1 MNHNY and CDR2 SVGAGI (reference sequence). Trimming left V 5 bases short and J 11 bases short, with 15 bases between. The DNA for the CDR3 is TGTGCCAGCAGTCCCTGGGGGGGTACGGCTTTCTTT. Protein product: CASSPWGGTAFF.